What follows are 30 T cell receptor beta chains derived from one specimen sequenced in a study of control samples from healthy donors and cancer patients. The assay was immunoSEQ multiplex PCR, and TCRdb's table has in-frame clones only and misses some. This table has 130,000 or so clones, roughly 90% appearing once. Material: blood. The receptors were sampled from a man between 50 and 59 years old in good health.

This chain links TRBV9 with TRBJ2-7; a weak D match, TRBD1 (6 bases). The CDR3 runs to 14 residues. Trimming shortened V by 0 bases and J by 2 bases, and 9 bases separated the two germline ends. CDR1 is SGDLS and CDR2 is YYNGEE in the germline V gene. The CDR3 DNA reads as TGTGCCAGCAGCGTAGCAACAGGGACCTACGAGCAGTACTTC. It is translated as CASSVATGTYEQYF.

This clone was observed a single time. The chain carries TRBV5-1 and TRBJ1-4, with a possible D match to TRBD1 (5 bases). CDR3 length: 12 residues. V was trimmed by 3 bases and J by 8 bases, leaving 8 bases between them. Germline CDR1 and CDR2: SGHRS and YFSETQ. As DNA, the CDR3 is TGCGCCAGCAGCTACCGGGGCGAAAAACTGTTTTTT. Residues: CASSYRGEKLFF. Drawing the rest from reference TRBV5-1 and TRBJ1-4, the complete variable domain is KAGVTQTPRYLIKTRGQQVTLSCSPISGHRSVSWYQQTPGQGLQFLFEYFSETQRNKGNFPGRFSGRQFSNSRSEMNVSTLELGDSALYLCASSYRGEKLFFGSGTQLSVL.

The rearrangement links TRBV5-1 to TRBJ2-1; tentative D call: TRBD2 (6 bases). The V and J ends lost 6 bases and 4 bases respectively, with 17 bases between them. Germline CDR1 SGHRS, CDR2 YFSETQ. This CDR3 is built from 15 residues. The CDR3 protein is CASTSGLRKYNEQFF. The DNA for the CDR3 is TGCGCCAGCACATCGGGACTCAGGAAATACAATGAGCAGTTCTTC.

This clone appeared once. The V and J genes are TRBV15 and TRBJ2-7, with D tentatively TRBD2 (6 bases). Germline CDR1 reads LNHNV; CDR2 reads YYDKDF (reference sequence). This CDR3 has 15 amino acids. With 0 bases removed from V and 2 bases from J, the gap between germline ends came to 11 bases. CDR3 in amino acids: CATSREQAGAYEQYF. The CDR3, as DNA: TGTGCCACCAGCAGAGAACAAGCGGGTGCCTACGAGCAGTACTTC. The full variable domain, its missing parts supplied by reference TRBV15 and TRBJ2-7, is DAMVIQNPRYQVTQFGKPVTLSCSQTLNHNVMYWYQQKSSQAPKLLFHYYDKDFNNEADTPDNFQSRRPNTSFCFLDIRSPGLGDTAMYLCATSREQAGAYEQYFGPGTRLTVT.

J is TRBJ2-1 and V is TRBV4-1; possible D gene TRBD1, 5 bases. The CDR3 runs to 14 residues. Germline-derived CDR1 and CDR2 are MGHRA and YSYEKL. V was pared by 4 bases and J by 0 bases, with 7 bases between. CDR3 DNA: TGCGCCAGCAGCCTCGACAGCTCCTACAATGAGCAGTTCTTC. The encoded protein is CASSLDSSYNEQFF.

The J gene is TRBJ1-1, the V gene TRBV5-5; the match to TRBD1 covers 7 bases. This CDR3 spans 13 amino acids. V lost 5 bases, J lost 3 bases, and 4 bases stayed unmatched. Germline CDR1 SGHKS, CDR2 YYEKEE (reference sequence). The CDR3 DNA reads as TGTGCCAGCAGACGGGACAGTTACACTGAAGCTTTCTTT. It encodes CASRRDSYTEAFF. The variable domain in full, completed from reference TRBV5-5 and TRBJ1-1, reads DAGVTQSPTHLIKTRGQQVTLRCSPISGHKSVSWYQQVLGQGPQFIFQYYEKEERGRGNFPDRFSARQFPNYSSELNVNALLLGDSALYLCASRRDSYTEAFFGQGTRLTVV.

This sequence joins TRBV2 and TRBJ1-4, with D unclear. CDR3 length: 17 amino acids. Germline V CDR1 and CDR2: SNHLY, FYNNEI. V lost 1 base and J lost 0, with 12 bases in between. CDR3 nucleotides: TGTGCCAGCAGTGAAGGGGGTCAGATTGCAACTAATGAAAAACTGTTTTTT. Translating it yields CASSEGGQIATNEKLFF.

The gene calls are TRBV5-1 and TRBJ1-5; 7 nucleotides agree with TRBD1. V gave up 0 bases and J gave up 2 bases; unmatched junction bases: 5. This CDR3 comprises 16 residues. The germline V gene has CDR1 SGHRS and CDR2 YFSETQ. The CDR3 coding sequence is TGCGCCAGCAGCTTGGAAGGGGGCGCGGGCAATCAGCCCCAGCATTTT. This translates into CASSLEGGAGNQPQHF. Full variable domain (remainder filled in from reference TRBV5-1 and TRBJ1-5): KAGVTQTPRYLIKTRGQQVTLSCSPISGHRSVSWYQQTPGQGLQFLFEYFSETQRNKGNFPGRFSGRQFSNSRSEMNVSTLELGDSALYLCASSLEGGAGNQPQHFGDGTRLSIL.

Points on this clone: The same CDR3 can be traced to other DNA sequences in this sample. The J gene is TRBJ2-3, the V gene TRBV5-4; D unresolved. The germline CDR1 and CDR2 sequences are SGHNT and YYREEE (reference sequence). Trimming took off 0 bases at V and 1 base at J, with 9 bases between the two ends. The CDR3 runs to 15 residues. The CDR3 region is CASSLAGGRTDTQYF. CDR3 nucleotides: TGTGCCAGCAGCTTGGCCGGCGGACGCACAGATACGCAGTATTTT.

Concerning this clone itself: The sample holds other DNA sequences that translate to the same CDR3. This sequence joins TRBV9 and TRBJ2-2; D uncertain. V was cut by 0 bases and J by 4 bases, with 4 bases left in between. The CDR3 length is 13 residues. Per germline, CDR1 SGDLS and CDR2 YYNGEE. The DNA for the CDR3 is TGTGCCAGCAGCGTAGCCAGCACCGGGGAGCTGTTTTTT. Translation gives CASSVASTGELFF.

This sequence joins TRBV10-2 and TRBJ2-5; D is perhaps TRBD1 (5 bases). The CDR3 is 15 residues long. The germline V and J ends were trimmed by 2 bases and 7 bases, with 17 bases remaining between them. CDR1 and CDR2 (germline): WSHSY, SAAADI. CDR3 region: CASSEKGARLRTQYF. The CDR3 DNA follows: TGCGCCAGCAGTGAGAAAGGGGCCCGGCTTAGGACCCAGTACTTC.

This clone has more than one count but fewer than ten. The chain is built from TRBV19 and TRBJ2-5; D is possibly TRBD1 (6 bases). Germline V gene sequence: CDR1 LNHDA, CDR2 SQIVND (reference sequence). The CDR3 is 15 amino acids. Trimming stripped 5 bases from V and 5 bases from J, with 18 bases between. The CDR3 region has the DNA TGTGCCAGTAGTGTAGGAAATACAGGGTCGGAGACCCAGTACTTC. Encoded protein: CASSVGNTGSETQYF.

The chain employs TRBV3-1 (or the pseudogene TRBV3-2) and TRBJ2-7; no definite D call. The CDR3 covers 11 residues. Germline V gene data show CDR1 as LGHDT and CDR2 as YNNKEL (reference sequence). Trimming cost V 2 bases and J 3 bases, with 2 bases left between them. The CDR3 protein is CASSQLYEQYF. CDR3 nucleotides: TGTGCCAGCAGCCAACTCTACGAGCAGTACTTC.

The chain has TRBV10-3 and TRBJ1-2; 9 bases are a match to TRBD1. Germline trimming cut 6 bases from V and 6 bases from J; bases unmatched to any gene: 2. Looked up from germline, CDR1 is ENHRY and CDR2 is SYGVKD. This CDR3 contains 12 residues. The CDR3 DNA is TGTGCCATCAGGAGGGACAGGGATGGCTACACCTTC. It yields the protein CAIRRDRDGYTF.

This sequence joins TRBV6-6 and TRBJ1-1, with D hard to call. The CDR3 totals 14 residues. Trimming took 6 bases from V and 1 from J, leaving 12 bases between them. Germline assignment: CDR1 MNHNY and CDR2 SVGAGI (reference sequence). CDR3 region: CASRPDSWNTEAFF. DNA of the CDR3: TGTGCCAGCAGGCCCGACTCCTGGAACACTGAAGCTTTCTTT.

The chain's CDR3 is CASSDPGSSGNTIYF. The CDR3 DNA is TGTGCCAGCAGTGACCCTGGGAGCTCTGGAAACACCATATATTTT. The J gene is TRBJ1-3, the V gene TRBV25-1; D is unclear. The germline V gene has CDR1 MGHDK and CDR2 SYGVNS. The CDR3 sequence is 15 residues long. The V end lost 3 bases, the J end lost 0 bases, and 9 bases lay between the germline ends.

The chain combines TRBV9 with TRBJ2-7; D not certain. This CDR3 spans 15 amino acids. The germline gives CDR1 SGDLS, CDR2 YYNGEE. Between the trimmed V and J ends, which lost 3 bases and 2 bases, there was a span of 15 bases. Here the CDR3 DNA reads TGTGCCAGCAGCGGGCCCCCGGTCGGGCCCTACGAGCAGTACTTC. It yields the protein CASSGPPVGPYEQYF.

This clone has a handful of counts. The chain couples TRBV30 to TRBJ2-7; D gene uncertain. Looked up from germline, CDR1 is GTSNPN and CDR2 is SVGIG (reference sequence). CDR3 length: 12 amino acids. The V and J ends lost 0 bases and 7 bases respectively, with 10 bases between them. CDR3 nucleotides: TGTGCCTGGAGTGTGATGTACGGGGAGCAGTACTTC. Translated, it gives CAWSVMYGEQYF.

This clone was observed a handful of times. The DNA for the CDR3 is TGTGCCAGCAAGCCGGACAGGAACACCGGGGAGCTGTTTTTT. Translating it yields CASKPDRNTGELFF. The chain employs TRBV6-4 and TRBJ2-2; D perhaps matches TRBD1 (6 bases). The V and J ends lost 7 bases and 1 base respectively, with 10 bases between them. CDR1 MRHNA and CDR2 SNTAGT come from the germline V gene. CDR3 length equals 14 residues.

The rearrangement joins TRBV30 to TRBJ2-5, with D possibly matching TRBD1 (6 bases). V was pared by 4 bases and J by 4 bases, with 10 bases between. From germline, CDR1 is GTSNPN and CDR2 SVGIG (reference sequence). The CDR3 runs 12 residues. The CDR3 DNA reads as TGTGCCTGGAACAGGGAAAGAGAGACCCAGTACTTC. The encoded protein is CAWNRERETQYF.

The rearrangement links TRBV5-1 to TRBJ2-3; D gene unclear. Germline V gives CDR1 SGHRS, CDR2 YFSETQ. The CDR3 covers 12 residues. Trimming shortened V by 1 base and J by 5 bases, and 5 bases separated the two germline ends. The DNA of the CDR3 is TGCGCCAGCAGCTTGTCTGGAGATACGCAGTATTTT. This encodes CASSLSGDTQYF.

The chain employs TRBV6-5 and TRBJ1-1, with a tentative D call TRBD1 (6 bases). There are 13 residues in the CDR3. The ends were cut back, 7 bases at V and 0 bases at J, with 9 bases in the middle. Per germline, CDR1 MNHEY and CDR2 SVGAGI. This CDR3 reads CASKTGLNTEAFF. Here the CDR3 DNA reads TGTGCCAGCAAGACAGGACTGAACACTGAAGCTTTCTTT.

This chain joins TRBV21-1 and TRBJ1-2; the D segment call TRBD1 is taken from the table without a DNA check. TRBV21-1 constitutes a pseudogene. The CDR3 extends over 13 amino acids. The CDR3 loop is CVRRPGEYYGYTF. CDR3 DNA sequence: TGTGTAAGGAGGCCAGGGGAGTACTATGGCTACACCTTC.

CDR3 nucleotide sequence: TGCGCCAGCAGCCAAGGGGACTGGCAAGAGACCCAGTACTTC. This encodes CASSQGDWQETQYF. The chain carries TRBV4-1 and TRBJ2-5; a weak D match, TRBD2 (6 bases). CDR1 and CDR2 from the germline V gene are MGHRA and YSYEKL. Trimming stripped 1 base from V and 2 bases from J, with 8 bases between. The CDR3 consists of 14 residues.

The chain has TRBV19 and TRBJ1-2, with D unresolved. Germline CDR1 and CDR2: LNHDA and SQIVND (reference sequence). The CDR3 has 14 residues. Between the trimmed V and J ends, which lost 6 bases and 1 base, there was a span of 12 bases. This CDR3 reads CASSLATGNYGYTF. The CDR3 DNA reads as TGTGCCAGTAGCCTGGCTACGGGTAACTATGGCTACACCTTC.

The V and J genes are TRBV5-1 and TRBJ1-1; 9 nucleotides line up with TRBD1. There are 14 residues in the CDR3. The trim removed 4 bases at V and 5 bases at J, leaving 6 bases unmatched. Germline-derived CDR1 and CDR2 are SGHRS and YFSETQ. The CDR3 sequence is CASSETGGATEAFF. The CDR3 DNA follows: TGCGCCAGCAGCGAGACAGGGGGAGCTACTGAAGCTTTCTTT.

This chain uses TRBV3-1 (or the pseudogene TRBV3-2) with TRBJ2-5; D is unresolved. Deletions cut 4 bases from V and 3 bases from J, with 15 bases between. The CDR3 runs 15 residues. The germline V gene encodes CDR1 LGHDT and CDR2 YNNKEL (reference sequence). CDR3 protein: CASSPVPDAEETQYF. The CDR3, as DNA: TGTGCCAGCAGCCCCGTCCCGGACGCTGAAGAGACCCAGTACTTC.

J is TRBJ2-6 and V is TRBV10-3, with 12 bases aligning to TRBD1. The CDR3 totals 18 residues. With V trimmed by 5 bases and J by 2 bases, 7 bases remained unmatched. Germline V gene data show CDR1 as ENHRY and CDR2 as SYGVKD. CDR3 in DNA: TGTGCCATCAGTAAAGGGACAGGGGGCGCCCCTGGGGCCAACGTCCTGACTTTC. Amino acids: CAISKGTGGAPGANVLTF.

This clone was seen a single time. The chain uses TRBV4-1 and TRBJ1-2; the D is unclear. Germline V gene sequence: CDR1 MGHRA, CDR2 YSYEKL. Trimming shortened V by 0 bases and J by 3 bases, and 11 bases separated the two germline ends. This CDR3 is 15 amino acids long. The CDR3 loop is CASSQDGTAHYGYTF. The CDR3 nucleotides read TGCGCCAGCAGCCAAGATGGAACGGCCCACTATGGCTACACCTTC.

V gene TRBV29-1 combines with J gene TRBJ1-2, with TRBD1 matching 7 bases. The CDR3 runs to 14 residues. CDR1 is SQVTM, CDR2 ANQGSEA, per germline. Trimming cost V 6 bases and J 4 bases; bases outside gene matches: 11. CDR3 loop: CSVERQGRAYGYTF. In nucleotides, the CDR3 is TGCAGCGTCGAAAGACAGGGTCGGGCCTATGGCTACACCTTC.